Each of the 19 T cell receptor beta chains below was sequenced from the same sample in a study of neurological immune-mediated disorders. MiXCR, applied by TCRdb to the 5' RACE reads, yields one record per CDR3 protein. The sample holds roughly 52,000 distinct CDR3 sequences, 4.5% to 7% seen once. Sequenced sample: CD4+ T cells from blood. The receptor set was obtained from a woman between 18 and 29 years old with multiple sclerosis.

This clonotype was seen ten or more times. This chain joins TRBV5-1 and TRBJ1-2; D is unclear. This CDR3 has 14 amino acids. Germline loops: CDR1 SGHRS, CDR2 YFSETQ. The V end lost 4 bases, the J end lost 5 bases, and 15 bases lay between the germline ends. CDR3 nucleotide sequence: TGCGCCAGCAGCAGAGAAATTGGGCAGTATGGCTACACCTTC. Translating it yields CASSREIGQYGYTF.

This clonotype showed up many times. This chain joins TRBV14 and TRBJ1-6; D remains ambiguous. CDR3 length: 15 amino acids. Per germline, CDR1 SGHDN and CDR2 FVKESK. The V and J ends lost 0 bases and 9 bases respectively, with 12 bases between them. The CDR3 coding sequence is TGTGCCAGCAGCCAAGATTTAGGTTCCCTTTCACCCCTCCACTTT. As protein: CASSQDLGSLSPLHF.

This clonotype was seen ten or more times. The rearrangement uses TRBV7-9 and TRBJ1-1; no clear D. Germline assignment: CDR1 SEHNR and CDR2 FQNEAQ (reference sequence). Deletions cut 6 bases from V and 6 bases from J, with 8 bases between. CDR3 size: 11 residues. The CDR3 loop is CASSVHSEAFF. The CDR3 DNA sequence: TGTGCCAGCAGTGTCCACTCTGAAGCTTTCTTT.

This clonotype was found many times. CDR3 in amino acids: CASSLGAGPGNTIYF. CDR3 nucleotides: TGCGCCAGCAGCTTGGGAGCAGGGCCTGGAAACACCATATATTTT. The V and J genes are TRBV5-1 and TRBJ1-3, with D possibly being TRBD1 (5 bases). CDR1 and CDR2 (germline): SGHRS, YFSETQ. The CDR3 is 15 amino acids. V was clipped by 0 bases and J by 2 bases, with 9 bases between them.

This clonotype was detected many times. The chain uses TRBV20-1 and TRBJ1-1; D ambiguous. The V gene lost 1 base and the J gene lost 3 bases, with 12 bases spanning the gap. This CDR3 comprises 14 residues. Germline V gives CDR1 DFQATT, CDR2 SNEGSKA (reference sequence). CDR3 in amino acids: CSARVGGLDTEAFF. CDR3 sequence (DNA): TGCAGTGCTAGAGTAGGAGGTTTGGACACTGAAGCTTTCTTT.

The sample holds many counts of this clonotype. The chain recombines TRBV10-3 with TRBJ1-1; no definite D call. The germline V and J ends were trimmed by 2 bases and 5 bases, with 9 bases remaining between them. This CDR3 is 13 amino acids long. Germline assignment: CDR1 ENHRY and CDR2 SYGVKD. The CDR3 here is CAISEPLGTEAFF. For the CDR3, the DNA is TGTGCCATCAGTGAGCCTCTGGGAACTGAAGCTTTCTTT.

This clonotype was picked up a small number of times. The V and J genes are TRBV29-1 and TRBJ2-1; 8 nucleotides match TRBD2. Per germline, CDR1 SQVTM and CDR2 ANQGSEA. This CDR3 has 14 amino acids. J lost 7 bases, V lost 4 bases, and 9 bases had no gene match. The CDR3 sequence: CSVAGLDPENEQFF. CDR3 bases: TGCAGCGTTGCGGGACTAGACCCGGAGAATGAGCAGTTCTTC.

This clonotype has a count of ten or more. The rearrangement uses TRBV29-1 and TRBJ1-4, with D possibly matching TRBD1 (5 bases). The ends were cut back, 4 bases at V and 4 bases at J, with 7 bases in the middle. Germline CDR1 SQVTM, CDR2 ANQGSEA. This CDR3 has 12 amino acids. CDR3 residues: CSVVGVNEKLFF. DNA of the CDR3: TGCAGCGTTGTGGGGGTTAATGAAAAACTGTTTTTT.

This clonotype has at least ten counts. The chain links TRBV12-3 or TRBV12-4 to TRBJ2-5, with 8 positions matching TRBD1. This CDR3 region has 15 residues. Trimming removed 6 bases from V and 5 bases from J; junction bases left unmatched: 11. The CDR3 DNA reads as TGTGCCAGCAGGCCCACGACAGGGGTGGGGGAGACCCAGTACTTC. Translated, it gives CASRPTTGVGETQYF.

This clonotype has at least ten counts. The rearrangement links TRBV7-8 to TRBJ2-2; D gene unclear. Germline V gives CDR1 SGHVS, CDR2 FQNEAQ. V lost 5 bases and J lost 7, with 14 bases in between. The CDR3 loop spans 14 amino acids. The CDR3 protein is CASSTPGFYGELFF. The CDR3 coding sequence is TGTGCCAGCAGCACCCCTGGGTTCTACGGGGAGCTGTTTTTT.

At least ten counts were recorded for this clonotype. Here the CDR3 reads CASRDSGNEQFF. CDR3 DNA: TGTGCCAGCAGGGATAGTGGGAATGAGCAGTTCTTC. The V call is TRBV6-2 or TRBV6-3, the J call TRBJ2-1, with D unclear. The CDR3 runs 12 residues. The V end was cut by 6 bases, the J end by 7 bases, with 10 bases between. Per the germline V gene, CDR1 is MNHEY and CDR2 is SVGEGT.

This chain connects TRBV4-3 to TRBJ2-4; D is undetermined. Deletions cut 1 base from V and 0 bases from J, with 16 bases between. The CDR3 spans 18 residues. Germline CDR1 and CDR2: LGHNA and YSLEER. The CDR3 bases are TGCGCCAGCAGCCAAGGGTTTGATCAGACCTTAGCCAAAAACATTCAGTACTTC. This codes for CASSQGFDQTLAKNIQYF.

This clonotype was counted ten times or more. The chain couples TRBV25-1 to TRBJ2-1; 9 bases match TRBD1. Germline assignment: CDR1 MGHDK and CDR2 SYGVNS. The CDR3 totals 15 residues. V was pared by 2 bases and J by 9 bases, with 8 bases of the junction left unmatched. This CDR3 is CASSEVGTGKGEQFF. Written as DNA, the CDR3 is TGTGCCAGCAGTGAAGTTGGGACAGGGAAGGGTGAGCAGTTCTTC.

This clonotype came up many times. The CDR3 here is CASSPMRGSGNTIYF. The CDR3 DNA reads TGTGCCAGCAGCCCAATGAGAGGCTCTGGAAACACCATATATTTT. The J gene is TRBJ1-3, the V gene TRBV7-6; D unresolved. Germline loops: CDR1 SGHVS, CDR2 FNYEAQ. The CDR3 totals 15 residues. Trimming took off 5 bases at V and 0 bases at J, with 11 bases between the two ends.

Ten or more counts support this clonotype. The gene calls are TRBV29-1 and TRBJ2-7; 7 bases align to TRBD1. V lost 5 bases to trimming and J lost 2 bases; unmatched junction nucleotides: 3. The CDR3 contains 12 residues. Looked up from germline, CDR1 is SQVTM and CDR2 is ANQGSEA. The CDR3 sequence is CSVWQGAYEQYF. In DNA, the CDR3 is TGCAGCGTTTGGCAGGGGGCCTACGAGCAGTACTTC.

This clonotype appeared a few times. The CDR3 nucleotides read TGTGCCAGCAGTGAAGGGACCTTCCCGCGGAATGAGCAGTTCTTC. Its translation: CASSEGTFPRNEQFF. J is TRBJ2-1 and V is TRBV25-1; D possibly uses TRBD1 or TRBD2 (5 bases each). This CDR3 contains 15 residues. V was clipped by 2 bases and J by 7 bases, with 15 bases between them. Per the germline V gene, CDR1 is MGHDK and CDR2 is SYGVNS.

The sample holds many counts of this clonotype. The chain couples TRBV3-1 to TRBJ2-1, with D unclear. CDR1 and CDR2 from the germline V gene are LGHDT and YNNKEL (reference sequence). Trimming removed 0 bases from V and 13 bases from J, with 13 bases in between. The length of the CDR3 is 13 residues. As DNA, the CDR3 is TGTGCCAGCAGCCAAGATAGAGTACAACCCCAGTTCTTC. Its protein product is CASSQDRVQPQFF.

This clonotype occurred many times. The chain has TRBV28 and TRBJ1-1; D unclear. The V end was cut by 1 base, the J end by 8 bases, with 8 bases between. This CDR3 region has 12 residues. The germline V gene has CDR1 MDHEN and CDR2 SYDVKM. The chain's CDR3 is CASSLFSREAFF. CDR3 coding DNA: TGTGCCAGCAGTTTATTTAGTAGGGAAGCTTTCTTT.

There are many counts of this clonotype. The J gene is TRBJ1-1, the V gene TRBV7-9; weak D call: TRBD1 (6 bases). Trimming stripped 5 bases from V and 0 bases from J, with 13 bases between. This CDR3 region has 15 residues. In germline, CDR1 is SEHNR, CDR2 FQNEAQ (reference sequence). In DNA, the CDR3 is TGTGCCAGCAGCCCGGGACAAAATATGAACACTGAAGCTTTCTTT. Amino acids: CASSPGQNMNTEAFF.